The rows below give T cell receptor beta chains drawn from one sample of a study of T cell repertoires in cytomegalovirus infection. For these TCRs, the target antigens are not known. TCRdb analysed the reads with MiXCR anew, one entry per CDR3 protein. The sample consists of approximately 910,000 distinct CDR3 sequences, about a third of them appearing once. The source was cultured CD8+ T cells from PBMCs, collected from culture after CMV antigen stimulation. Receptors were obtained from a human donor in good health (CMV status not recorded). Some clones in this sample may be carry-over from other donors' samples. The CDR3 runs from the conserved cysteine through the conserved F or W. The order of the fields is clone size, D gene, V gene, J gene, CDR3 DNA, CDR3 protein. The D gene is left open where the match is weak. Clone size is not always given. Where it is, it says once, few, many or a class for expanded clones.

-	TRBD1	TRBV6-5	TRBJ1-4	TGTGCCAGCAGACTAAACAGGGACAGTGATAATGAAAAACTGTTTTTT	CASRLNRDSDNEKLFF
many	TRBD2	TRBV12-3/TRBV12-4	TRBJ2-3	TGTGCCAGCAGTTTACAGGCAGCGGGGGGCACAGATACGCAGTATTTT	CASSLQAAGGTDTQYF
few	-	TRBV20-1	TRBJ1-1	TGCAGTGCTAGAGATGGAGAGGGACGAGCTGAAGCTTTCTTT	CSARDGEGRAEAFF
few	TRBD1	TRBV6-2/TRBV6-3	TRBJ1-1	TGTGCCAGCACCCAACAGGGGGTGAACACTGAAGCTTTCTTT	CASTQQGVNTEAFF
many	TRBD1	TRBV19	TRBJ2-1	TGTGCCAGTAGTATAGTTCGGGACAGGGCTAATGAGCAGTTCTTC	CASSIVRDRANEQFF
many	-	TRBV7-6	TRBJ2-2	TGTGCCAGCAGTTTAGCCTACACCGGGGAGCTGTTTTTT	CASSLAYTGELFF
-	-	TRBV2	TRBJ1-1	TGTGCCAGCATTCGTCGGGTGAACACTGAAGCTTTCTTT	CASIRRVNTEAFF
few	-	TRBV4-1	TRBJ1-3	TGCGCCAGCAGCCAGACAAACCGAGACTCTGGAAACACCATATATTTT	CASSQTNRDSGNTIYF
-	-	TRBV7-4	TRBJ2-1	TGTGCCAGCAGCACCGACAGGTGGTCCTACAATGAGCAGTTCTTC	CASSTDRWSYNEQFF
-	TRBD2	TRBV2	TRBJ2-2	TGTGCCAGCGTAGCCGGGGGGAAGAACACCGGGGAGCTGTTTTTT	CASVAGGKNTGELFF
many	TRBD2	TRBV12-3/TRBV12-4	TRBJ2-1	TGTGCCAGCAGTTTCATACTAGCGGGGGGTCACAATGAGCAGTTCTTC	CASSFILAGGHNEQFF
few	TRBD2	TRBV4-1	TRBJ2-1	TGCGCCAGCAGCCCGGATATTAGCGGGGGGATCTCCTACAATGAGCAGTTCTTC	CASSPDISGGISYNEQFF
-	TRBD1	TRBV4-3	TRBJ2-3	TGCGCCAGCAGCCAAAGGGACAGGGCCCCCGGAGATACGCAGTATTTT	CASSQRDRAPGDTQYF
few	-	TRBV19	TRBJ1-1	TGTGCCAGTAGTATAGCAGGGCAAGGAAACACTGAAGCTTTCTTT	CASSIAGQGNTEAFF
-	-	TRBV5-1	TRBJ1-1	TGCGCCAGCAGCCTAACAGAGTTTGGGAACACTGAAGCTTTCTTT	CASSLTEFGNTEAFF
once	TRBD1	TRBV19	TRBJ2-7	TGTGCCAGTGGAGGGACAGGGGGCCTGTTCTACGAGCAGTACTTC	CASGGTGGLFYEQYF
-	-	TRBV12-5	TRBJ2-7	TGTGCTAGTGGCCCCCCTCAGGCGGCCTACGAGCAGTACTTC	CASGPPQAAYEQYF